Listed below are T cell receptor beta chains from one sample, sequenced in a study of blood T cell repertoires in COVID-19. Profiled with immunoSEQ multiplex PCR; TCRdb holds only in-frame clones, not every one. The data contain about 110,000 clones, 70% to 90% of them singletons. Sequenced material: peripheral blood. These receptors all stem from a woman in her seventies who had recovered from COVID-19. CDR3s include the opening cysteine and the closing phenylalanine or tryptophan. A D gene is named only where the DNA matches it firmly. Size is stated for part of the rows, as once, few or many counts, or as a class when the clone is expanded.

clone size	V gene	J gene	D gene	CDR3 protein	CDR3 DNA
.	TRBV18	TRBJ2-1	TRBD2	CASSPLLAGGEQFF	TGTGCCAGCTCACCCCTACTAGCGGGAGGGGAGCAGTTCTTC
.	TRBV19	TRBJ2-7	TRBD2	CASSIVRKGLAGNAAYEQYF	TGTGCCAGTAGTATAGTAAGGAAGGGACTAGCGGGAAATGCCGCCTACGAGCAGTACTTC
.	TRBV5-6	TRBJ2-7	TRBD2	CASSSTGLAYEQYF	TGTGCCAGCAGCTCCACCGGACTAGCCTACGAGCAGTACTTC
.	TRBV18	TRBJ2-5	TRBD1	CASSRNAGTGVQETQYF	TGTGCCAGCTCACGGAATGCCGGGACAGGGGTTCAAGAGACCCAGTACTTC
few	TRBV28	TRBJ2-7	.	CASNERRTHLAYEQYF	TGTGCCAGCAATGAGCGGCGTACCCACCTCGCCTACGAGCAGTACTTC
.	TRBV9	TRBJ1-6	.	CASSRGSGDSPLHF	TGTGCCAGCAGCCGGGGGTCGGGCGATTCACCCCTCCACTTT
.	TRBV7-2	TRBJ1-4	.	CASSPQRVRGGGGEKLFF	TGTGCCAGCAGCCCCCAGAGGGTCCGTGGGGGCGGGGGTGAAAAACTGTTTTTT
.	TRBV24-1	TRBJ2-2	TRBD2	CATSDSGGWKNTGELFF	TGTGCCACCAGTGATTCGGGGGGATGGAAGAACACCGGGGAGCTGTTTTTT
.	TRBV28	TRBJ2-3	TRBD2	CASSLGGGGGDTQYF	TGTGCCAGCAGTTTAGGCGGGGGGGGCGGAGATACGCAGTATTTT
.	TRBV9	TRBJ1-3	.	CASSPQGRVSGNTIYF	TGTGCCAGCAGCCCACAGGGAAGAGTCTCTGGAAACACCATATATTTT
.	TRBV9	TRBJ2-7	.	CASSGGGRGGYEQYF	TGTGCCAGCAGCGGCGGCGGGAGAGGGGGGTACGAGCAGTACTTC
.	TRBV11-2	TRBJ2-2	TRBD1	CASSPRQGSAGELFF	TGTGCCAGCAGCCCCAGACAGGGGTCGGCCGGGGAGCTGTTTTTT
once	TRBV6-5	TRBJ1-3	.	CASRTGPNSGNTIYF	TGTGCCAGCAGAACAGGACCGAACTCTGGAAACACCATATATTTT
.	TRBV19	TRBJ2-7	.	CASSISRAEGEQYF	TGTGCCAGTAGTATCTCCAGGGCAGAAGGGGAGCAGTACTTC